This T cell receptor (beta chain) is drawn from a study of blood T cells in healthy people across ages. Study-wide results and caveats: Estimates drawn from one million T cells were deemed to understate diversity. Roughly linearly, TCR beta diversity per million T cells fell as age increased.

This clonotype was observed at least ten times. The antigen remains undetermined. Primed by a sample-barcoded 5' primer and a J-beta primer mix, a second PCR proceeded for about 7 to 11 cycles. Each of the cDNA molecules was tagged by a template-switch adaptor with 12 random nucleotides. Each CDR3 protein gets one entry after TCRdb re-called the 5' RACE reads with MiXCR. The table shows hundreds of thousands of distinct CDR3 sequences, with roughly 30% occurring only once. This CDR3 is 14 amino acids long. V lost 5 bases, J lost 1 base, and 5 bases stayed unmatched. Germline values: CDR1 DFQATT, CDR2 SNEGSKA (reference sequence).

The chain joins TRBV20-1 to TRBJ2-1; 7 nucleotides align to TRBD2. The sequenced sample was blood. The TCR originated in a woman older than 75 in good health. The DNA of the CDR3 is TGCAGTGCTCCTGGGGGACTATCCTACAATGAGCAGTTCTTC. It yields the protein CSAPGGLSYNEQFF.